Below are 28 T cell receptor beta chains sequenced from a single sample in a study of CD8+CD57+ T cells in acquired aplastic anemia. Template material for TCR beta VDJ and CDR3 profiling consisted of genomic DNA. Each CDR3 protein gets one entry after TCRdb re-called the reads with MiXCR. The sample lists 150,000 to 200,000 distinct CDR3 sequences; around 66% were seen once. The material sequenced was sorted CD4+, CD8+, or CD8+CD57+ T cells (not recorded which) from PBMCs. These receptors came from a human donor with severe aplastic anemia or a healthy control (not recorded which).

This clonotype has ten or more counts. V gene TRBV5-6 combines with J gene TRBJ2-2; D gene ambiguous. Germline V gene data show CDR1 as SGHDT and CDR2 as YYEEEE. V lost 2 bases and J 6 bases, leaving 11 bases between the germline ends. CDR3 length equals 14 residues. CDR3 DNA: TGTGCCAGCAGCTTCTCAGCCTACCCCGGGGAGCTGTTTTTT. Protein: CASSFSAYPGELFF.

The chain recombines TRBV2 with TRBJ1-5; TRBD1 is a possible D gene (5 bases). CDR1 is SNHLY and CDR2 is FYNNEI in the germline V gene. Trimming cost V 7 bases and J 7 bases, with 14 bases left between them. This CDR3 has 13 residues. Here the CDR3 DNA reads TGTGCCAGCAAGGAAGGGGCTGCGCAGCCCCAGCATTTT. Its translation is CASKEGAAQPQHF. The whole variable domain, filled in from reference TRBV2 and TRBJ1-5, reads EPEVTQTPSHQVTQMGQEVILRCVPISNHLYFYWYRQILGQKVEFLVSFYNNEISEKSEIFDDQFSVERPDGSNFTLKIRSTKLEDSAMYFCASKEGAAQPQHFGDGTRLSIL.

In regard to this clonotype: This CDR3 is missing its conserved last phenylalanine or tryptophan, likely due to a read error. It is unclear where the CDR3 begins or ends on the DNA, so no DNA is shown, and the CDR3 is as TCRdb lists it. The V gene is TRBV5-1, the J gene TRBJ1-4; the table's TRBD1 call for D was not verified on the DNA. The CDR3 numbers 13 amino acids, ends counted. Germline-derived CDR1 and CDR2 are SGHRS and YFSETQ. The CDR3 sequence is CASSLVVRESANY.

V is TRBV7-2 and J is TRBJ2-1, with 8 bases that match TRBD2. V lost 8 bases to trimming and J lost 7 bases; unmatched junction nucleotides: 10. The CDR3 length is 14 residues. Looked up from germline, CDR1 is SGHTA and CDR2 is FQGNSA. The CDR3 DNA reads TGTGCCAGCGGCGTTGGACTAGCAGCAAATGAGCAGTTCTTC. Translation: CASGVGLAANEQFF.

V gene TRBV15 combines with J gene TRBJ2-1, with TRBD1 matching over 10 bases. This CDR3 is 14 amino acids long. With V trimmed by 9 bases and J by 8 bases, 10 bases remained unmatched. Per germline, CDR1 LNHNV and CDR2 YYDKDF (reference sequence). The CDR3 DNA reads TGTGCCACGTGCTCCGGGACAGGGGCATATGAGCAGTTCTTC. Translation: CATCSGTGAYEQFF.

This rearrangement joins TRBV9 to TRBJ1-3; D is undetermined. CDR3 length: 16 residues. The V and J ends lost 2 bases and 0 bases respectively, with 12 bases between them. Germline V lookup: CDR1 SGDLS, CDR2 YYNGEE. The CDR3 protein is CASSVAPGLSGNTIYF. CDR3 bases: TGTGCCAGCAGCGTTGCCCCGGGCCTCTCTGGAAACACCATATATTTT.

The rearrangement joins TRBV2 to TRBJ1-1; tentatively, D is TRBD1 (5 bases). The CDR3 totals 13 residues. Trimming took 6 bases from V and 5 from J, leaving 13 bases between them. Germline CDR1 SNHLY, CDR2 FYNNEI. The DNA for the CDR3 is TGTGCCAGCAGCTTTTACGAGGGGACTGAAGCTTTCTTT. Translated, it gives CASSFYEGTEAFF.

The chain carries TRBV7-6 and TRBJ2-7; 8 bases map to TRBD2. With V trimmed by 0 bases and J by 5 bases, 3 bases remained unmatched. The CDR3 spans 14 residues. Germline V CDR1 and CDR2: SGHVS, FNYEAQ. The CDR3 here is CASSLARTSHEQYF. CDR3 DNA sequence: TGTGCCAGCAGCTTAGCCCGGACTAGCCACGAGCAGTACTTC.

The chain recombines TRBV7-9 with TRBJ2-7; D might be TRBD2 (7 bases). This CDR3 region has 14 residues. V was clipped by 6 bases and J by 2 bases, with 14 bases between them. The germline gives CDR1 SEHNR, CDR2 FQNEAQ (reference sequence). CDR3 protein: CASSRRGGPYEQYF. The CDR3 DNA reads TGTGCCAGCAGTCGAAGGGGGGGACCCTACGAGCAGTACTTC. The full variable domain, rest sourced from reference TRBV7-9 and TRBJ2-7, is DTGVSQNPRHKITKRGQNVTFRCDPISEHNRLYWYRQTLGQGPEFLTYFQNEAQLEKSRLLSDRFSAERPKGSFSTLEIQRTEQGDSAMYLCASSRRGGPYEQYFGPGTRLTVT.

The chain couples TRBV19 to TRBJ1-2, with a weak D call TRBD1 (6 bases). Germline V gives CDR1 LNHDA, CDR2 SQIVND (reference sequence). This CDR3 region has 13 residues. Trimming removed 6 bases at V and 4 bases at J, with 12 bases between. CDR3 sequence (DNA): TGTGCCAGTAGCCCGGGGGCTTCCTATGGCTACACCTTC. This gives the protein CASSPGASYGYTF.

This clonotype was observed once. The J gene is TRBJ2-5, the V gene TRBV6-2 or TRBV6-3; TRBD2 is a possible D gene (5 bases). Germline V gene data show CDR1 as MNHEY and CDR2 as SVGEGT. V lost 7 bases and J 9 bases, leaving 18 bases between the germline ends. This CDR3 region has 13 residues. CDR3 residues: CASMPAGNQPQYF. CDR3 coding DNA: TGTGCCAGCATGCCGGCGGGCAATCAGCCCCAGTACTTC.

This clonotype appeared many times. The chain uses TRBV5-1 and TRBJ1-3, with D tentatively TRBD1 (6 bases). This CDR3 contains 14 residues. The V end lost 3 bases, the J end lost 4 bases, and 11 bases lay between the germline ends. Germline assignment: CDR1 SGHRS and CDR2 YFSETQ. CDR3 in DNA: TGCGCCAGCAGCTCCACAGGGTTCGGAAACACCATATATTTT. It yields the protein CASSSTGFGNTIYF. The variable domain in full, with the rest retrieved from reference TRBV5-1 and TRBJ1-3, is KAGVTQTPRYLIKTRGQQVTLSCSPISGHRSVSWYQQTPGQGLQFLFEYFSETQRNKGNFPGRFSGRQFSNSRSEMNVSTLELGDSALYLCASSSTGFGNTIYFGEGSWLTVV.

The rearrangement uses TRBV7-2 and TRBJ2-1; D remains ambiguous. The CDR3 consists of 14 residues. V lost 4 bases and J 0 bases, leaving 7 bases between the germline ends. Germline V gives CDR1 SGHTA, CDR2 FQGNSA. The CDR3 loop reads CASSSTGSYNEQFF. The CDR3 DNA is TGTGCCAGCAGCTCGACTGGCTCCTACAATGAGCAGTTCTTC.

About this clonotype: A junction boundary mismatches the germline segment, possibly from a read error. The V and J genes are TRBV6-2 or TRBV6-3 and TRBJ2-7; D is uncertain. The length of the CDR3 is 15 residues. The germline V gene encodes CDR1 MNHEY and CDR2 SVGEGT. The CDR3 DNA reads TGTGCCAGCAGTTACGGTTCAAGTTCCTCCTACGAGCGGTACTTC. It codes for CASSYGSSSSYERYF.

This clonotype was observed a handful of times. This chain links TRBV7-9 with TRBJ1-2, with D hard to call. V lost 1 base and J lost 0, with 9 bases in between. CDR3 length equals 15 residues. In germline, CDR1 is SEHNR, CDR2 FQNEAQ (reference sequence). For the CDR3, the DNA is TGTGCCAGCAGCTTAGTGCAGGAACCTAACTATGGCTACACCTTC. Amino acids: CASSLVQEPNYGYTF.

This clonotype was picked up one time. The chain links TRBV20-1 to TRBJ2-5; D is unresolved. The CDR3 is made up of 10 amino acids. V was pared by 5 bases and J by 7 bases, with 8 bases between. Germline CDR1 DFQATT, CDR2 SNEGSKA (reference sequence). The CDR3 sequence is CSAGSRTQYF. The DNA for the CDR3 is TGCAGTGCTGGCTCGCGGACCCAGTACTTC.

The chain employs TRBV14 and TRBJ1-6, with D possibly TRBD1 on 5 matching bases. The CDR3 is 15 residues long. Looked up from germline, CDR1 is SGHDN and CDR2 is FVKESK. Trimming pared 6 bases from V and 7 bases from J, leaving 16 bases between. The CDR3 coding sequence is TGTGCCAGCAGATACCAGGACAATCCCAATTCACCCCTCCACTTT. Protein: CASRYQDNPNSPLHF.

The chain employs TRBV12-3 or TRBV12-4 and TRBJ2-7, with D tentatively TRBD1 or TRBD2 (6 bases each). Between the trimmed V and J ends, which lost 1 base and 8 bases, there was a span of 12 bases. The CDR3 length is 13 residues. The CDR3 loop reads CASSLGGAVKQYF. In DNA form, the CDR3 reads TGTGCCAGCAGTTTAGGGGGGGCGGTGAAGCAGTACTTC.

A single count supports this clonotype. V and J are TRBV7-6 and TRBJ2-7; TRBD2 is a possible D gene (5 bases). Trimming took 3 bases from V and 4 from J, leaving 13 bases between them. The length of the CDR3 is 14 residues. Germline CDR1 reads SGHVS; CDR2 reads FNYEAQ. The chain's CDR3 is CASSLSEGGYEQYF. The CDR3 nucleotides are TGTGCCAGCAGCTTGAGCGAAGGAGGTTACGAGCAGTACTTC.

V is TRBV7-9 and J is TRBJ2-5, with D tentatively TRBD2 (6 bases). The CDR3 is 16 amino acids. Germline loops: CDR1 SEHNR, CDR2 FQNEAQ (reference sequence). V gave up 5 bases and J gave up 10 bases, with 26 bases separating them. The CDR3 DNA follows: TGTGCCAGCAGCCGGGGAATTCTAGCGCCCCAACCCGTCCAGTACTTC. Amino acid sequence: CASSRGILAPQPVQYF. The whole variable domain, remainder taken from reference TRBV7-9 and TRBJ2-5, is DTGVSQNPRHKITKRGQNVTFRCDPISEHNRLYWYRQTLGQGPEFLTYFQNEAQLEKSRLLSDRFSAERPKGSFSTLEIQRTEQGDSAMYLCASSRGILAPQPVQYFGPGTRLLVL.

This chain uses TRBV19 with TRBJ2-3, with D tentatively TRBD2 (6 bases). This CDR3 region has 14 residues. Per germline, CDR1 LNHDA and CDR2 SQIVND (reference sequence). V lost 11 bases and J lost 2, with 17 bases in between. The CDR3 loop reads CASAGQGLTDTQYF. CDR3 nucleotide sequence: TGTGCCTCTGCAGGGCAGGGACTCACAGATACGCAGTATTTT.

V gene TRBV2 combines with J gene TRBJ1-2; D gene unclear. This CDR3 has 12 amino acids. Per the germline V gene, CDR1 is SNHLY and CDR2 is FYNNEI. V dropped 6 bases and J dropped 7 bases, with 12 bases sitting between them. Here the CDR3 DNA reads TGTGCCAGCAGGGCAATTTCTCGTGGCTACACCTTC. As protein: CASRAISRGYTF.

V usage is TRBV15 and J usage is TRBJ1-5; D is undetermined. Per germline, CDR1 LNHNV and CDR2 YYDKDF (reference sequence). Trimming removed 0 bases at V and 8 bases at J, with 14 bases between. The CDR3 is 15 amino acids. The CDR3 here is CATSRDTGRFEPQHF. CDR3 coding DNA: TGTGCCACCAGCAGAGATACGGGCAGGTTCGAGCCCCAGCATTTT.

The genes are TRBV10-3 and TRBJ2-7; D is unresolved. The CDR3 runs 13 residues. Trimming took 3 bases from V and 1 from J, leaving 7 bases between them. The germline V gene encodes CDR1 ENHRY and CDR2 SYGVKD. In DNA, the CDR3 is TGTGCCATCAGTGATGCACAGTCCTACGAGCAGTACTTC. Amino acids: CAISDAQSYEQYF.

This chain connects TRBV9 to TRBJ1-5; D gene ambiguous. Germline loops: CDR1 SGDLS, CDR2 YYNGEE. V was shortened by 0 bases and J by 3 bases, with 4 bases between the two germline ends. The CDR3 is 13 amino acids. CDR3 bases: TGTGCCAGCAGCGTAGCCGACAATCAGCCCCAGCATTTT. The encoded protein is CASSVADNQPQHF.

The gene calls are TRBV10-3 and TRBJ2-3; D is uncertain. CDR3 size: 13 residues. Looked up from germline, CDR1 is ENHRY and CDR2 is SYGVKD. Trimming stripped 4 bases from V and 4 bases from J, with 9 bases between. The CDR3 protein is CAISGGRPDTQYF. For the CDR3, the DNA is TGTGCCATCAGTGGTGGCAGACCAGATACGCAGTATTTT.

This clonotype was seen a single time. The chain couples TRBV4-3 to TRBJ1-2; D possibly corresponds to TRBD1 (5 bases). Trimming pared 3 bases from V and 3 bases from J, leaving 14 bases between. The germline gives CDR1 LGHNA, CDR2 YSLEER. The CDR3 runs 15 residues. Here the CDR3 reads CASSQAGWGHYGYTF. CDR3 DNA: TGCGCCAGCAGCCAGGCTGGTTGGGGACACTATGGCTACACCTTC.

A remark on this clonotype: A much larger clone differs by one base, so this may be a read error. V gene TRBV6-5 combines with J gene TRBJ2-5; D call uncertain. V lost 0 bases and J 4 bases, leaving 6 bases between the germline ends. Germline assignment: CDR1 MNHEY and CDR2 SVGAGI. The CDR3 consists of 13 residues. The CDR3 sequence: CASSYSYGETQYF. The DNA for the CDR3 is TGTGCCAGCAGTTACTCGTACGGAGAGACCCAGTACTTC.